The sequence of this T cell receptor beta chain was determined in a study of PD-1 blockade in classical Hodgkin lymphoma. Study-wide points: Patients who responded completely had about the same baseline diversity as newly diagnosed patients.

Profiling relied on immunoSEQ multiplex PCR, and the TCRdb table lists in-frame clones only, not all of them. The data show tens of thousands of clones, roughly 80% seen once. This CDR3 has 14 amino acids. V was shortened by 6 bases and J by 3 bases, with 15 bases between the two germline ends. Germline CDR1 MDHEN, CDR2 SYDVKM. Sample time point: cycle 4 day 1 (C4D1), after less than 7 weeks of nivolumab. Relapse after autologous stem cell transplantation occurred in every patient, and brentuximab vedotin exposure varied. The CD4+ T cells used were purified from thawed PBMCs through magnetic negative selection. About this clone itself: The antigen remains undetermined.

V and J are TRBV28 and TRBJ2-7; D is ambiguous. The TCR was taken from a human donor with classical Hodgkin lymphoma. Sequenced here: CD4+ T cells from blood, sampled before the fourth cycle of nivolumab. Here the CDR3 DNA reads TGTGCCAGCAGCCTTGGATCTACCAACTACGAGCAGTACTTC. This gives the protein CASSLGSTNYEQYF.